The text below deals with one TCR beta chain. Its specificity is unknown. This sample stems from a study of cytomegalovirus exposure and HLA in healthy donors. Findings and caveats of the study: Cytomegalovirus association was listed for 164 TCR beta chains. CMV serostatus was the sole immune exposure data available.

With V trimmed by 2 bases and J by 6 bases, 5 bases remained unmatched. This CDR3 is built from 13 residues. Germline lookup yields CDR1 GTSNPN and CDR2 SVGIG (reference sequence). PCR amplification relied on 60 Vbeta primers (plus 13 Jbeta primers). TCRdb's table, derived via immunoSEQ multiplex PCR, lists solely in-frame clones and lacks some. Found here are around 60,000 clones; the top ten clones hold roughly 4%. The J gene is TRBJ1-2, the V gene TRBV30; 8 bases align to TRBD1. The source material was PBMCs. This clonotype originated in a young woman in good health and CMV-seronegative. The CDR3 sequence: CAWSHTGGDGYTF. In DNA, the CDR3 is TGTGCCTGGAGTCATACAGGGGGAGATGGCTACACCTTC.